A selection of T cell receptor beta chains follows, all from one sample in a study of blood T cell repertoires in COVID-19. Measured with immunoSEQ multiplex PCR; TCRdb has only the in-frame clones, and not every one. The data hold approximately 180,000 clones, with around 85% observed a single time. Sequencing input: peripheral blood. Source of these receptors: a person aged 65-85 years with COVID-19, enrolled during active disease. Both conserved end residues are part of each CDR3. Fields, in order: D gene, clone size, J gene, V gene, CDR3 protein, CDR3 DNA. The D gene is left open where the match is weak. A row's size may be missing; if present it is once, few, many or a size class.

TRBD1	NA	TRBJ2-4	TRBV18	CASSPLQGKAAKNIQYF	TGTGCCAGCTCACCCCTACAGGGGAAGGCGGCCAAAAACATTCAGTACTTC
TRBD2	NA	TRBJ2-7	TRBV6-5	CASSFRTSGRMREQYF	TGTGCCAGCAGTTTCCGGACTAGCGGGAGGATGAGGGAGCAGTACTTC
NA	once	TRBJ1-2	TRBV4-2	CASSRGDIVRYGYTF	TGTGCCAGCAGCCGAGGGGACATAGTGCGCTATGGCTACACCTTC
TRBD1	NA	TRBJ1-5	TRBV6-2/TRBV6-3	CASSYLDRGGGQPQHF	TGTGCCAGCAGTTACCTAGACAGGGGAGGGGGTCAGCCCCAGCATTTT
TRBD1	NA	TRBJ2-1	TRBV18	CASSHEGAGYNEQFF	TGTGCCAGCTCACACGAGGGGGCAGGCTACAATGAGCAGTTCTTC
TRBD2	NA	TRBJ2-7	TRBV7-8	CASSNVAGAYEQYF	TGTGCCAGCAGTAATGTAGCGGGGGCCTACGAGCAGTACTTC
TRBD1	NA	TRBJ1-2	TRBV7-3	CASSLTRGTGGYTF	TGTGCCAGCAGCTTAACCCGCGGGACAGGTGGCTACACCTTC
TRBD2	NA	TRBJ2-3	TRBV5-1	CASSLASAASGRAGADTQYF	TGCGCCAGCAGCTTGGCCTCGGCGGCTAGCGGGAGGGCCGGCGCAGATACGCAGTATTTT
TRBD1	NA	TRBJ1-5	TRBV28	CASSDGTGLGNQPQHF	TGTGCCAGCAGTGACGGGACAGGGCTGGGCAATCAGCCCCAGCATTTT
TRBD1	NA	TRBJ1-5	TRBV19	CASSRDRGRDQPQHF	TGTGCCAGTAGTAGAGACAGGGGCCGGGATCAGCCCCAGCATTTT
NA	once	TRBJ2-4	TRBV5-1	CASSLGQTENIQYF	TGCGCCAGCAGCTTGGGACAGACAGAAAACATTCAGTACTTC
NA	once	TRBJ2-7	TRBV2	CASSEATPYEQYF	TGTGCCAGCAGTGAAGCAACTCCCTACGAGCAGTACTTC
TRBD1	once	TRBJ1-6	TRBV6-1	CASSERRDSNSPLHF	TGTGCCAGCAGTGAACGTCGGGACAGTAATTCACCCCTCCACTTT
NA	NA	TRBJ2-6	TRBV6-4	CASSETAGANVLTF	TGTGCCAGCAGTGAGACAGCTGGGGCCAACGTCCTGACTTTC
TRBD1	once	TRBJ2-2	TRBV28	CASNLPPGQLRNTGELFF	TGTGCCAGCAACCTCCCCCCGGGACAGCTCCGAAACACCGGGGAGCTGTTTTTT
TRBD1	few	TRBJ1-3	TRBV28	CASSPHGTVSGNTIYF	TGTGCCAGCAGTCCCCACGGGACAGTCTCTGGAAACACCATATATTTT
TRBD1	NA	TRBJ1-4	TRBV4-1	CASSQMAQGDEKLFF	TGCGCCAGCAGCCAGATGGCACAGGGGGATGAAAAACTGTTTTTT
TRBD2	NA	TRBJ2-1	TRBV28	CASMSGTYNEQFF	TGTGCCAGCATGAGCGGGACCTACAATGAGCAGTTCTTC
NA	NA	TRBJ2-5	TRBV5-4	CASNRPGGQETQYF	TGTGCCAGCAACCGGCCCGGGGGCCAAGAGACCCAGTACTTC
NA	NA	TRBJ1-4	TRBV15	CATSRDSGGGEKLFF	TGTGCCACCAGCAGAGATTCAGGAGGCGGTGAAAAACTGTTTTTT
TRBD1	few	TRBJ1-5	TRBV28	CASREQGNQPQHF	TGTGCCAGCAGGGAACAGGGGAATCAGCCCCAGCATTTT
TRBD1	NA	TRBJ1-5	TRBV28	CASRLGQSNQPQHF	TGTGCCAGCAGGCTGGGACAGAGCAATCAGCCCCAGCATTTT
TRBD1	few	TRBJ1-3	TRBV7-2	CASSFWDRPSSGNTIYF	TGTGCCAGCAGCTTCTGGGACAGGCCCTCCTCTGGAAACACCATATATTTT
TRBD2	few	TRBJ2-2	TRBV5-1	CASSNSGSTGELFF	TGCGCCAGCAGCAACAGCGGGAGTACCGGGGAGCTGTTTTTT
TRBD1	once	TRBJ1-2	TRBV7-2	CASSKQGDYGYTF	TGTGCCAGCAGCAAACAGGGGGACTATGGCTACACCTTC